This TCR beta chain was obtained from a study of blood T cells in healthy people across ages. The study's findings and limits: Since the PBMCs were unsorted, naive and antigen-experienced cells could not be conclusively compared.

Germline assignment: CDR1 MNHEY and CDR2 SVGAGI. This CDR3 contains 11 residues. Details on this clonotype: The antigen is not known. A clone one base away is much larger, so this may be a read error.

For the second PCR, which ran for about 6 to 11 cycles, a sample-barcoded 5' primer and a J-beta primer mix were used. TCRdb reprocessed the 5' RACE reads via MiXCR and lists one record per CDR3 protein. The sample comprises around 1.7 million distinct CDR3 sequences, 28% of which are singletons, and around 7.7% rests with the top ten. The material sequenced was blood. This chain connects TRBV6-5 to TRBJ1-2, with no clear D. The sequence was collected from a woman in her thirties in good health. The CDR3 reads CAGSSELGYTF. Here the CDR3 DNA reads TGTGCCGGCAGTTCTGAACTTGGCTACACCTTC.